This T cell receptor beta chain came from a study of Graves' ophthalmopathy and Graves' hyperthyroidism (dated by TCRdb to the late 2010s). General notes on the study: Stable hyperthyroidism was defined as no progression to ophthalmopathy within 18 months of follow-up. The study used TCR beta repertoire signatures to distinguish Graves' ophthalmopathy from Graves' hyperthyroidism and to predict progression to ophthalmopathy. In total, 135 blood samples were TCR-sequenced: some 40 ophthalmopathy, under 80 hyperthyroidism and roughly 17 hyperthyroidism-to-ophthalmopathy patients. To explore V-J signatures distinguishing ophthalmopathy from hyperthyroidism, a discovery set of 100 patients (about 43 ophthalmopathy, roughly 56 stable hyperthyroidism) was enrolled. For independent validation, a separate cohort was made up of some 18 hyperthyroidism patients plus 17 patients who later progressed from hyperthyroidism to ophthalmopathy. In about six hyperthyroidism patients, the T-cell repertoire of thyroid tissue was compared with the T-cell repertoire of blood. Following sampling, methimazole starting at 30 mg daily was administered to hyperthyroidism patients, and high-dose intravenous methylprednisolone was administered to ophthalmopathy patients. Study-level results and caveats: Most expanded thyroid clonotypes with frequency above 0.001 were also detected in blood, suggesting blood repertoires may reflect the thyroid immune response. No statistical method was used to predetermine the sample size, and group allocation was not hidden from the investigators. In cross-validation, the 13-signature model distinguished ophthalmopathy from stable hyperthyroidism with about 90% sensitivity and roughly 81% specificity, and in the test set the corresponding values were about 80% and 75%. In validation, the model predicted ophthalmopathy progression with 55% to 71% sensitivity and about 73% specificity; some 13 predicted patients were CT-confirmed with GO in a median of approximately six months.

Hyperthyroidism patients were newly diagnosed, were aged 18 to 65 years, and had a disease duration under 2 months. Patients with other autoimmune diseases, uncontrolled infections, pregnancy or lactation were excluded from the study. Clinical symptoms, serum thyroxine, TRAb, thyroid ultrasound and orbital computed tomography were used for diagnosis. Total RNA was extracted using Trizol reagent, and RNA quality was checked on an Agilent 2100 Bioanalyzer. For repertoire sequencing, the TCR beta CDR3 regions were amplified from RNA transcripts. The first round was an RT-PCR using HTBI primers with the Qiagen OneStep RT-PCR kit, and this first round was followed by a second-round multiplex PCR, then size selection and purification. The libraries underwent paired-end sequencing with 100 bp reads on an Illumina HiSeq2000. The study's processing was this. SOAPnuke was used to process the reads, removing any read that contained adapters or uncalled bases, had a mean Phred below 15, or lacked an exact match to the constant primer or identifier. COPE v1.2.5 was used to merge the high-quality paired reads. Clonotypes were defined as unique nucleotide sequences and were aligned to IMGT TRB V, D and J references using MiTCR v1.1. The analysis was limited to V-J combinations with a frequency above 0.0001, which together covered over 99% of the repertoires. For each V-J combination, a TCR clonal expansion and chaos score was defined as the ratio of F50 clonal expansion to chaos observed in the TCRdist matrix. Welch's t-statistics and random forest were used to reduce features to over ten V-J combinations, which were fed into a naive Bayes classifier. The similarity between thyroid and blood repertoires was quantified using the Morisita-Horn index. TCRdb itself trimmed the public reads at Q25 with fastp, ran MiXCR and retained productive beta chains. Entries are consolidated by CDR3 protein sequence, retaining the most common genes and DNA. Clone size and V and J calls follow TCRdb, not the original study. Across this sample there are around 1.1 million distinct CDR3 sequences, with roughly two fifths seen only once. Roughly 10% of the sample lies in the top ten.

V was cut back by 5 bases and J by 8 bases, leaving a gap of 10 bases between them. CDR1 and CDR2 are read off the germline V gene as SGHAT and FQNNGV. The CDR3 totals 11 residues, both ends included. Only the CDR3 DNA stays, 33 bases, in frame from base 1. As for this clonotype: This receptor's antigen is unknown. The CDR3 carries no conserved terminal phenylalanine or tryptophan, so it likely arises from a read error.

The V and J genes are TRBV11-2 and TRBJ2-7; TRBD2 is a possible D gene, resting on 5 matching bases. The specimen sequenced was peripheral blood or thyroid tissue (not recorded which). This sequence originates from an adult man with Graves' hyperthyroidism. The bases are TGTGCCAGCAGCGGAGGACTGCAGCAGTACCTC. Protein translation: CASSGGLQQYL.